This TCR beta chain was recorded in a study of response to subunit inactivated influenza vaccine. This CDR3 contains 14 residues. The germline V gene encodes CDR1 SGHRS and CDR2 YFSETQ. Germline trimming cut 1 base from V and 5 bases from J; bases unmatched to any gene: 5. TCRdb ran MiXCR on the RT-PCR reads and lists one entry per CDR3 protein. This table holds 500,000 to 600,000 distinct CDR3 sequences, 13% found once. Only a few counts were recorded for this clonotype. The TCR sequence derives from a man between 45 and 60 years old who received an inactivated influenza vaccine. The chain links TRBV5-1 to TRBJ1-1, with TRBD1 matching 7 bases. The specimen comprised PBMCs from blood, sampled roughly 6 weeks after vaccination. CDR3 nucleotide sequence: TGCGCCAGCAGCTTGATGGTCAGGGGGACTGAAGCTTTCTTT. It codes for CASSLMVRGTEAFF.